One sample yielded the 21 T cell receptor beta chains listed below, sequenced in a study of blood T cell repertoires in COVID-19. Sequencing used immunoSEQ multiplex PCR; TCRdb keeps in-frame clones, though not all of them. The data show hundreds of thousands of clones, 80% to 85% seen once. The sample was peripheral blood. The source of these receptors is an elderly woman with active or convalescent COVID-19.

The chain couples TRBV7-9 to TRBJ2-7, with D maybe TRBD2 (6 bases). Germline loops: CDR1 SEHNR, CDR2 FQNEAQ (reference sequence). V dropped 5 bases and J dropped 5 bases, with 19 bases sitting between them. The CDR3 has 15 amino acids. CDR3 loop: CASSIAGGRLNEQYF. The CDR3 nucleotides are TGTGCCAGCAGCATCGCCGGGGGACGGCTGAACGAGCAGTACTTC.

The V gene is TRBV30, the J gene TRBJ1-1, with D unresolved. The CDR3 extends over 14 amino acids. Germline CDR1 and CDR2: GTSNPN and SVGIG (reference sequence). V was pared by 0 bases and J by 4 bases, with 12 bases between. The CDR3 reads CAWSVYWAGTEAFF. CDR3 nucleotides: TGTGCCTGGAGTGTATATTGGGCGGGCACTGAAGCTTTCTTT.

The chain couples TRBV5-6 to TRBJ2-3, with D maybe TRBD2 (6 bases). Trimming took 3 bases from V and 1 from J, leaving 9 bases between them. CDR3 length: 14 amino acids. Germline V gene sequence: CDR1 SGHDT, CDR2 YYEEEE. The CDR3 here is CASSSASGTDTQYF. DNA of the CDR3: TGTGCCAGCAGCTCGGCTAGCGGCACAGATACGCAGTATTTT.

The rearrangement uses TRBV7-9 and TRBJ2-2; the D gene is possibly TRBD1 (5 bases). CDR3 size: 14 residues. Trimming left V 4 bases short and J 6 bases short, with 12 bases between. Per the germline V gene, CDR1 is SEHNR and CDR2 is FQNEAQ (reference sequence). CDR3 DNA: TGTGCCAGCAGCTCCTACAGGTTCCCCGGGGAGCTGTTTTTT. This gives the protein CASSSYRFPGELFF.

The chain joins TRBV3-1 (or the pseudogene TRBV3-2) to TRBJ2-7; 12 bases line up with TRBD1. With 1 base clipped from V and 1 base from J, the junction kept 17 bases outside the gene matches. Per the germline V gene, CDR1 is LGHDT and CDR2 is YNNKEL (reference sequence). The CDR3 loop spans 21 amino acids. CDR3 in amino acids: CASSQAWRGQGAYGGSYEQYF. Written as DNA, the CDR3 is TGTGCCAGCAGCCAAGCTTGGCGGGGACAGGGGGCATACGGCGGGTCCTACGAGCAGTACTTC.

DNA for the CDR3: TGTGCCAGCAGTTACCGACTAGCGACAAACACCGGGGAGCTGTTTTTT. The encoded protein is CASSYRLATNTGELFF. The rearrangement uses TRBV6-5 and TRBJ2-2; 8 bases map to TRBD2. This CDR3 has 16 residues. With 2 bases clipped from V and 2 bases from J, the junction kept 4 bases outside the gene matches. Germline-derived CDR1 and CDR2 are MNHEY and SVGAGI.

The chain recombines TRBV5-1 with TRBJ1-1; D ambiguous. CDR1 is SGHRS and CDR2 is YFSETQ in the germline V gene. V was cut by 7 bases and J by 8 bases, with 18 bases left in between. The CDR3 length is 13 residues. The CDR3 protein is CASEVFSGWEAFF. DNA of the CDR3: TGCGCCAGCGAGGTATTTTCGGGTTGGGAAGCTTTCTTT.

This clone was observed once. V and J are TRBV6-2 or TRBV6-3 and TRBJ1-2; D is uncertain. The germline V gene has CDR1 MNHEY and CDR2 SVGEGT. Trimming removed 5 bases from V and 1 base from J, with 14 bases in between. The CDR3 consists of 15 residues. The CDR3 sequence is CASSPEQKSNYGYTF. DNA for the CDR3: TGTGCCAGCAGTCCCGAACAGAAAAGTAACTATGGCTACACCTTC.

V is TRBV7-2 and J is TRBJ2-7, with a tentative D call TRBD2 (7 bases). The germline V gene encodes CDR1 SGHTA and CDR2 FQGNSA. The CDR3 sequence is 12 residues long. Trimming took 4 bases from V and 9 from J, leaving 13 bases between them. CDR3 in DNA: TGTGCCAGCAGCTCCGGGGGGCGGGGGCAGTACTTC. Protein sequence: CASSSGGRGQYF. The full variable domain, with the rest looked up from reference TRBV7-2 and TRBJ2-7, is GAGVSQSPSNKVTEKGKDVELRCDPISGHTALYWYRQSLGQGLEFLIYFQGNSAPDKSGLPSDRFSAERTGGSVSTLTIQRTQQEDSAVYLCASSSGGRGQYFGPGTRLTVT.

V and J are TRBV19 and TRBJ1-1; 7 bases map to TRBD1. With 4 bases clipped from V and 8 bases from J, the junction kept 7 bases outside the gene matches. The CDR3 extends over 13 amino acids. Germline values: CDR1 LNHDA, CDR2 SQIVND (reference sequence). CDR3 sequence: CASSNTGEGEAFF. As DNA, the CDR3 is TGTGCCAGTAGTAACACAGGGGAAGGGGAAGCTTTCTTT.

V gene TRBV18 combines with J gene TRBJ1-6; D not resolved. Germline values: CDR1 KGHSH, CDR2 LQKENI. The ends were cut back, 6 bases at V and 6 bases at J, with 12 bases in the middle. The CDR3 spans 14 residues. CDR3 DNA sequence: TGTGCCAGCTCTATATCCGAGGTTAATTCACCCCTCCACTTT. Its translation is CASSISEVNSPLHF.

This clone was seen only once. This chain connects TRBV11-3 to TRBJ2-6, with D maybe TRBD2 (5 bases). Per germline, CDR1 SGHNT and CDR2 YENEEA. The CDR3 is 15 amino acids. Trimming stripped 2 bases from V and 4 bases from J, with 9 bases between. CDR3 region: CASSLTGRGANVLTF. CDR3 nucleotide sequence: TGTGCCAGCAGCTTAACTGGGAGAGGGGCCAACGTCCTGACTTTC. The whole variable domain, filled in from reference TRBV11-3 and TRBJ2-6, reads EAGVVQSPRYKIIEKKQPVAFWCNPISGHNTLYWYLQNLGQGPELLIRYENEEAVDDSQLPKDRFSAERLKGVDSTLKIQPAELGDSAVYLCASSLTGRGANVLTFGAGSRLTVL.

This chain connects TRBV7-8 to TRBJ1-2; D is ambiguous. CDR3 length: 14 residues. Trimming stripped 5 bases from V and 8 bases from J, with 18 bases between. Germline CDR1 and CDR2: SGHVS and FQNEAQ. CDR3 DNA sequence: TGTGCCAGCAGCAACGCGGGCCTCGGGTTGGGCTACACCTTC. Its translation: CASSNAGLGLGYTF. The full variable domain, with the rest looked up from reference TRBV7-8 and TRBJ1-2, is GAGVSQSPRYKVAKRGQDVALRCDPISGHVSLFWYQQALGQGPEFLTYFQNEAQLDKSGLPSDRFFAERPEGSVSTLKIQRTQQEDSAVYLCASSNAGLGLGYTFGSGTRLTVV.

This clone showed up just once. The genes are TRBV11-3 and TRBJ2-3; D ambiguous. Germline values: CDR1 SGHNT, CDR2 YENEEA. This CDR3 has 11 amino acids. Trimming removed 3 bases at V and 11 bases at J, with 9 bases between. The chain's CDR3 is CASSLRLVQYF. The CDR3 DNA sequence: TGTGCCAGCAGCTTGAGGCTAGTGCAGTATTTT.

The rearrangement links TRBV19 to TRBJ2-1; the D gene is possibly TRBD2 (6 bases). Looked up from germline, CDR1 is LNHDA and CDR2 is SQIVND (reference sequence). The V end lost 3 bases, the J end lost 2 bases, and 14 bases lay between the germline ends. The CDR3 loop spans 16 amino acids. CDR3 nucleotides: TGTGCCAGTAGTATCGGGACTTCCGTCCCCTACAATGAGCAGTTCTTC. Its translation: CASSIGTSVPYNEQFF.

V is TRBV27 and J is TRBJ2-7, with 7 bases lining up with TRBD1. CDR1 and CDR2 (germline): MNHEY, SMNVEV (reference sequence). J gave up 6 bases and V 3 bases, and 5 bases lay outside the gene matches. This CDR3 has 13 amino acids. In nucleotides, the CDR3 is TGTGCCAGCAGTTTCGGGACAGCGGTCGAGCAGTACTTC. Translated, it gives CASSFGTAVEQYF.

The chain employs TRBV6-5 and TRBJ2-7; 7 bases agree with TRBD1. The CDR3 runs 15 residues. CDR1 MNHEY and CDR2 SVGAGI come from the germline V gene. Trimming removed 4 bases from V and 5 bases from J; junction bases left unmatched: 11. Here the CDR3 DNA reads TGTGCCAGCAGTTCTCGACAGGGAATTCAAAACGAGCAGTACTTC. Translation gives CASSSRQGIQNEQYF.

The rearrangement joins TRBV5-1 to TRBJ2-1; 7 nucleotides match TRBD2. CDR1 and CDR2 from the germline V gene are SGHRS and YFSETQ. The CDR3 is 14 residues long. With V trimmed by 6 bases and J by 2 bases, 5 bases remained unmatched. The CDR3 region has the DNA TGCGCCAGCACAAGCGGGACGGCCTACAATGAGCAGTTCTTC. Residues: CASTSGTAYNEQFF.

The rearrangement links TRBV18 to TRBJ2-5; a weak D match, TRBD2 (5 bases). The CDR3 consists of 16 residues. V lost 2 bases, J lost 1 base, and 14 bases lay in between. Germline CDR1 and CDR2: KGHSH and LQKENI. In DNA, the CDR3 is TGTGCCAGCTCACCAGTATTGTCCCTAGCCCAAGAGACCCAGTACTTC. Protein sequence: CASSPVLSLAQETQYF.

V usage is TRBV6-5 and J usage is TRBJ2-3; 7 positions match TRBD2. Germline trimming cut 1 base from V and 2 bases from J; bases unmatched to any gene: 3. Germline CDR1 and CDR2: MNHEY and SVGAGI. The CDR3 is made up of 15 amino acids. CDR3 protein: CASSYWGGDTDTQYF. CDR3 in DNA: TGTGCCAGCAGTTACTGGGGGGGAGACACAGATACGCAGTATTTT.

The chain is built from TRBV6-6 and TRBJ1-1, with TRBD1 matching 8 bases. The germline V gene has CDR1 MNHNY and CDR2 SVGAGI (reference sequence). The CDR3 runs to 13 residues. V dropped 5 bases and J dropped 5; count of bases not matched to a gene: 4. The CDR3: CASSRQGRTEAFF. The CDR3, as DNA: TGTGCCAGCAGTAGACAGGGGAGGACTGAAGCTTTCTTT.